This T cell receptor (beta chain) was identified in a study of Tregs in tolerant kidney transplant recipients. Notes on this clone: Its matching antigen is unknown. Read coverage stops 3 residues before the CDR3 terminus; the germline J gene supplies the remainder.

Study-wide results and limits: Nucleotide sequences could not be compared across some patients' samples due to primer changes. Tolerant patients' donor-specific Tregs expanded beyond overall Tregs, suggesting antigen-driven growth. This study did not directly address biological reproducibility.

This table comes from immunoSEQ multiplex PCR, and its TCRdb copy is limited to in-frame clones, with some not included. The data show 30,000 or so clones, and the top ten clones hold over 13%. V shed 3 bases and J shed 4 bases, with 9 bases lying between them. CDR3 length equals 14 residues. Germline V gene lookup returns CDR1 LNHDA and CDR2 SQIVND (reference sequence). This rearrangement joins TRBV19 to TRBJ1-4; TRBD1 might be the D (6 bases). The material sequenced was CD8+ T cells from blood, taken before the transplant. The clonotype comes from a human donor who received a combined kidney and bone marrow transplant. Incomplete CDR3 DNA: TGTGCCAGTAGTATGGGGGCAGTTAATGAAAAA. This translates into CASSMGAVNEK. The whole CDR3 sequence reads CASSMGAVNEKLFF.